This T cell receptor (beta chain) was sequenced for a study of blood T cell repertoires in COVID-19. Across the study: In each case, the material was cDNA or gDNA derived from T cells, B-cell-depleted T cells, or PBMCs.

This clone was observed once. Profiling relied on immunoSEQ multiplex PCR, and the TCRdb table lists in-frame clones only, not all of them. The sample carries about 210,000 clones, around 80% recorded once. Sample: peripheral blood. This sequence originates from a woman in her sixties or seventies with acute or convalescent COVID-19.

The chain's CDR3 is CASSREGNTIYF. The CDR3 DNA follows: TGTGCCAGCAGCCGCGAGGGAAACACCATATATTTT. The V and J genes are TRBV12-3 or TRBV12-4 and TRBJ1-3, with unresolved D. This CDR3 has 12 residues. With 6 bases removed from V and 4 bases from J, the gap between germline ends came to 7 bases.